This entry lists 30 T cell receptor beta chains sequenced from one sample in a study of T cell responses to AZD1222 COVID-19 vaccine. Sequencing was performed with immunoSEQ multiplex PCR; in TCRdb, only in-frame clones are kept and a portion is missing. The table has roughly 120,000 clones, 80% to 90% seen once. The sample here was peripheral blood, taken on day 0 of AZD1222 vaccination. Receptors were obtained from an adult in good health.

In this sample, this clone turned up once. The chain is built from TRBV2 and TRBJ2-3, with D perhaps assigned TRBD1 or TRBD2 (6 bases each). The CDR3 extends over 14 amino acids. Germline lookup yields CDR1 SNHLY and CDR2 FYNNEI. V shed 9 bases and J shed 0 bases, with 13 bases lying between them. CDR3 DNA: TGTGCCAGTGGGCGGGACACCAGCACAGATACGCAGTATTTT. Translated: CASGRDTSTDTQYF.

The chain is built from TRBV9 and TRBJ1-4; no reliable D call. The CDR3 covers 14 residues. The germline V and J ends were trimmed by 2 bases and 2 bases, with 7 bases remaining between them. Germline loops: CDR1 SGDLS, CDR2 YYNGEE. The CDR3 DNA reads as TGTGCCAGCAGCGTCGGTGTCACTAATGAAAAACTGTTTTTT. Translating it yields CASSVGVTNEKLFF.

The chain uses TRBV29-1 and TRBJ2-3; TRBD2 matches 11 bases. The CDR3 spans 14 residues. Germline assignment: CDR1 SQVTM and CDR2 ANQGSEA. CDR3 loop: CRNEGLAASDTQYF. CDR3 DNA sequence: TGCAGGAACGAGGGACTAGCGGCATCAGATACGCAGTATTTT.

The V call is TRBV7-8, the J call TRBJ1-4, with D maybe TRBD1 (5 bases). The CDR3 is 15 amino acids. Trimming stripped 7 bases from V and 4 bases from J, with 16 bases between. The germline V gene has CDR1 SGHVS and CDR2 FQNEAQ. The CDR3 spells CASMRGGWGNEKLFF. CDR3 bases: TGTGCCAGCATGAGGGGCGGTTGGGGTAATGAAAAACTGTTTTTT.

As DNA, the CDR3 is TGTGCCACCGCCGGGACAGGGGGCCACGAGCAGTACTTC. It specifies CATAGTGGHEQYF. The chain has TRBV19 and TRBJ2-7; 12 bases map to TRBD1. Germline-derived CDR1 and CDR2 are LNHDA and SQIVND (reference sequence). CDR3 length: 13 residues. Trimming at V came to 10 bases and at J to 5 bases, leaving 6 bases not matched to a gene.

The J gene is TRBJ2-1, the V gene TRBV13; D may match TRBD1 or TRBD2 (5 bases each). V lost 1 base and J lost 1, with 17 bases in between. In germline, CDR1 is PRHDT, CDR2 FYEKMQ (reference sequence). There are 18 residues in the CDR3. In DNA form, the CDR3 reads TGTGCCAGCAGCTTAGTCACAGGAAGCGGACCTTCCTACAATGAGCAGTTCTTC. This encodes CASSLVTGSGPSYNEQFF.

The J gene is TRBJ2-2, the V gene TRBV3-1 (or the pseudogene TRBV3-2); D is unresolved. V was pared by 4 bases and J by 1 base, with 10 bases between. The length of the CDR3 is 15 residues. Germline assignment: CDR1 LGHDT and CDR2 YNNKEL (reference sequence). CDR3 DNA: TGTGCCAGCAGCCCGCTAAGCTTGAACACCGGGGAGCTGTTTTTT. As protein: CASSPLSLNTGELFF.

The genes are TRBV6-4 and TRBJ2-2, with D perhaps TRBD1 (6 bases). There are 14 residues in the CDR3. Germline loops: CDR1 MRHNA, CDR2 SNTAGT. Trimming cost V 11 bases and J 6 bases, with 19 bases left between them. The CDR3 nucleotides are TGTGCCGTCTCGCCGGGACACCCGTCCGGGGAGCTGTTTTTT. It yields the protein CAVSPGHPSGELFF.

The chain has TRBV3-1 (or the pseudogene TRBV3-2) and TRBJ1-2; weak D call: TRBD1 (5 bases). CDR1 is LGHDT and CDR2 is YNNKEL in the germline V gene (reference sequence). The germline V and J ends were trimmed by 7 bases and 2 bases, with 11 bases remaining between them. The CDR3 totals 13 residues. DNA for the CDR3: TGTGCCAGCACCCTAGGGGTCAACTATGGCTACACCTTC. Translating gives CASTLGVNYGYTF.

The rearrangement joins TRBV6-5 to TRBJ2-2; the D is unclear. There are 15 residues in the CDR3. Trimming pared 6 bases from V and 3 bases from J, leaving 14 bases between. The germline V gene encodes CDR1 MNHEY and CDR2 SVGAGI. The CDR3 DNA sequence: TGTGCCAGCAGCACCGGGCCACCCTACACCGGGGAGCTGTTTTTT. Translation gives CASSTGPPYTGELFF.

V usage is TRBV9 and J usage is TRBJ1-1; D not resolved. The CDR3 extends over 13 amino acids. V lost 4 bases and J lost 4, with 11 bases in between. Germline values: CDR1 SGDLS, CDR2 YYNGEE. The CDR3 DNA sequence: TGTGCCAGCAGCCCCCTCCGCGGCACTGAAGCTTTCTTT. Translated: CASSPLRGTEAFF.

V and J are TRBV5-1 and TRBJ2-5; weak D call: TRBD2 (5 bases). Trimming removed 0 bases at V and 1 base at J, with 13 bases between. The germline V gene encodes CDR1 SGHRS and CDR2 YFSETQ. The CDR3 loop spans 16 amino acids. The CDR3 DNA reads as TGCGCCAGCAGCTTGGAGGCTAGCTCAGGCCAAGAGACCCAGTACTTC. Translated, it gives CASSLEASSGQETQYF.

This clone was observed once. The rearrangement uses TRBV15 and TRBJ2-5, with TRBD2 identical over 15 bases. Trimming removed 3 bases from V and 1 base from J; junction bases left unmatched: 3. Per the germline V gene, CDR1 is LNHNV and CDR2 is YYDKDF (reference sequence). The CDR3 length is 17 residues. CDR3: CATSRPGLAGGQETQYF. The CDR3 DNA follows: TGTGCCACCAGCAGGCCGGGACTAGCGGGGGGCCAAGAGACCCAGTACTTC.

This chain links TRBV25-1 with TRBJ1-5; TRBD1 is a possible D gene (6 bases). Germline V gives CDR1 MGHDK, CDR2 SYGVNS. The CDR3 has 10 residues. Trimming took off 11 bases at V and 7 bases at J, with 9 bases between the two ends. This chain's CDR3 is CAAGHQPQHF. The CDR3 DNA sequence: TGTGCCGCGGGACACCAGCCCCAGCATTTT.

The V and J genes are TRBV9 and TRBJ2-3, with 9 bases fitting TRBD1. Per the germline V gene, CDR1 is SGDLS and CDR2 is YYNGEE. The CDR3 runs to 15 residues. The trim removed 2 bases at V and 5 bases at J, leaving 6 bases unmatched. This CDR3 reads CASSVSGQGLDTQYF. In DNA form, the CDR3 reads TGTGCCAGCAGCGTCTCGGGACAGGGTCTAGATACGCAGTATTTT.

This clone was seen just once. The rearrangement uses TRBV7-8 and TRBJ2-1; D is unresolved. With 1 base removed from V and 9 bases from J, the gap between germline ends came to 4 bases. The CDR3 extends over 11 amino acids. In germline, CDR1 is SGHVS, CDR2 FQNEAQ. As DNA, the CDR3 is TGTGCCAGCAGCTTAGATTTTGAGCAGTTCTTC. This translates into CASSLDFEQFF.

A few counts support this clone. The chain combines TRBV7-6 with TRBJ1-2; tentative D call: TRBD1 (5 bases). Trimming removed 1 base at V and 2 bases at J, with 11 bases between. The CDR3 consists of 15 residues. Germline V gene data show CDR1 as SGHVS and CDR2 as FNYEAQ. CDR3 sequence (DNA): TGTGCCAGCAGCTTAGAGGCAGGGTGGAACTATGGCTACACCTTC. It translates to CASSLEAGWNYGYTF. Looking up the rest from reference TRBV7-6 and TRBJ1-2 gives the full variable domain: GAGVSQSPRYKVTKRGQDVALRCDPISGHVSLYWYRQALGQGPEFLTYFNYEAQQDKSGLPNDRFSAERPEGSISTLTIQRTEQRDSAMYRCASSLEAGWNYGYTFGSGTRLTVV.

The J gene is TRBJ2-7, the V gene TRBV4-2; TRBD2 agrees at 9 bases. CDR3 length equals 16 residues. Germline loops: CDR1 LGHNA, CDR2 YNFKEQ. V dropped 0 bases and J dropped 4; count of bases not matched to a gene: 7. CDR3 nucleotides: TGTGCCAGCAGCCAAGAATTGCGCGGGGGGGTTTACGAGCAGTACTTC. This sequence encodes CASSQELRGGVYEQYF.

The chain recombines TRBV2 with TRBJ1-2; D is possibly TRBD1 (5 bases). The germline V gene encodes CDR1 SNHLY and CDR2 FYNNEI. The V and J ends lost 8 bases and 3 bases respectively, with 13 bases between them. The CDR3 is 13 residues long. CDR3 bases: TGTGCCAGCTATGGCCAGGGCTACTATGGCTACACCTTC. It encodes CASYGQGYYGYTF.

This chain connects TRBV27 to TRBJ1-3; D call uncertain. The germline V gene encodes CDR1 MNHEY and CDR2 SMNVEV (reference sequence). Between the trimmed V and J ends, which lost 4 bases and 0 bases, there was a span of 10 bases. The CDR3 runs 15 residues. The CDR3 loop is CASSSDGSSGNTIYF. CDR3 nucleotides: TGTGCCAGCAGTTCAGACGGAAGCTCTGGAAACACCATATATTTT.

For this clone: This CDR3 is also generated by other DNA sequences in the sample. This chain joins TRBV4-1 and TRBJ1-5; possible D gene TRBD1, 5 bases. There are 16 residues in the CDR3. V lost 0 bases and J 3 bases, leaving 12 bases between the germline ends. CDR1 is MGHRA, CDR2 YSYEKL, per germline. CDR3 nucleotide sequence: TGCGCCAGCAGCCAAGATATAGGGACTCCCAATCAGCCCCAGCATTTT. Amino acids: CASSQDIGTPNQPQHF.

The genes are TRBV12-3 or TRBV12-4 and TRBJ1-1; TRBD1 is a possible D gene (5 bases). V was pared by 6 bases and J by 5 bases, with 10 bases between. The CDR3 loop spans 12 amino acids. CDR3 protein: CASSGGGTEAFF. CDR3 bases: TGTGCCAGCAGCGGGGGGGGAACTGAAGCTTTCTTT.

In this sample, this clone turned up a few times. The chain combines TRBV5-6 with TRBJ2-2, with TRBD2 identical over 9 bases. The J segment lost 4 bases and the V segment lost 0 bases, leaving 4 bases of the junction unmatched. Germline assignment: CDR1 SGHDT and CDR2 YYEEEE. The CDR3 spans 16 residues. In DNA form, the CDR3 reads TGTGCCAGCAGCTTGGGGCTAGCGGGGTTCACCGGGGAGCTGTTTTTT. It yields the protein CASSLGLAGFTGELFF. The variable domain in full, completed from reference TRBV5-6 and TRBJ2-2, reads DAGVTQSPTHLIKTRGQQVTLRCSPKSGHDTVSWYQQALGQGPQFIFQYYEEEERQRGNFPDRFSGHQFPNYSSELNVNALLLGDSALYLCASSLGLAGFTGELFFGEGSRLTVL.

The chain employs TRBV3-1 (or the pseudogene TRBV3-2) and TRBJ2-2; unclear D gene. With 3 bases removed from V and 3 bases from J, the gap between germline ends came to 11 bases. This CDR3 has 15 amino acids. CDR1 and CDR2 (germline): LGHDT, YNNKEL (reference sequence). The CDR3 region has the DNA TGTGCCAGCAGCCAGTTGGACCGGGACACCGGGGAGCTGTTTTTT. As protein: CASSQLDRDTGELFF.

The rearrangement uses TRBV6-1 and TRBJ2-5; 10 bases align to TRBD2. There are 15 residues in the CDR3. Looked up from germline, CDR1 is MNHNS and CDR2 is SASEGT. V shed 3 bases and J 2 bases; nucleotides not matched to a gene: 3. In nucleotides, the CDR3 is TGTGCCAGCAGTGATAAAGCGGGGGGGCAAGAGACCCAGTACTTC. Translated: CASSDKAGGQETQYF.

This chain uses TRBV24-1 with TRBJ2-3, with 12 bases identical to TRBD2. The germline V gene encodes CDR1 KGHDR and CDR2 SFDVKD. V lost 4 bases to trimming and J lost 6 bases; unmatched junction nucleotides: 7. The CDR3 is 16 residues long. The chain's CDR3 is CATSDPGTSGRDTQYF. CDR3 bases: TGTGCCACCAGTGACCCCGGGACTAGCGGGCGGGATACGCAGTATTTT.

V is TRBV11-2 and J is TRBJ2-7; no firm D call. Germline values: CDR1 SGHAT, CDR2 FQNNGV. CDR3 size: 14 residues. With 0 bases removed from V and 3 bases from J, the gap between germline ends came to 9 bases. CDR3 DNA: TGTGCCAGCAGCTTAGATCGTACTCACTACGAGCAGTACTTC. Protein: CASSLDRTHYEQYF.

J is TRBJ2-7 and V is TRBV4-1, with 9 bases that match TRBD2. The germline V gene has CDR1 MGHRA and CDR2 YSYEKL. The trim removed 0 bases at V and 3 bases at J, leaving 3 bases unmatched. The CDR3 has 15 amino acids. The CDR3 region has the DNA TGCGCCAGCAGCCAAGATTTGCGGGGGGGCTACGAGCAGTACTTC. Translating gives CASSQDLRGGYEQYF.

V usage is TRBV27 and J usage is TRBJ2-7; 8 nucleotides match TRBD1. Unmatched junction bases numbered 5, after V lost 2 bases and J lost 2 bases. Germline loops: CDR1 MNHEY, CDR2 SMNVEV (reference sequence). The CDR3 totals 15 residues. The CDR3 bases are TGTGCCAGCAGTTTAGAGGCAGGGGGCACCTACGAGCAGTACTTC. Its translation is CASSLEAGGTYEQYF.

J is TRBJ1-5 and V is TRBV4-1; TRBD1 is a possible D gene (5 bases). Trimming cost V 4 bases and J 0 bases, with 13 bases left between them. Per germline, CDR1 MGHRA and CDR2 YSYEKL. This CDR3 spans 16 amino acids. For the CDR3, the DNA is TGCGCCAGCAGCCCTGGGACGGAGTATAGCAATCAGCCCCAGCATTTT. Protein: CASSPGTEYSNQPQHF.